The rows below give T cell receptor beta chains drawn from one sample of a study of blood T cell repertoires in COVID-19. The protocol was immunoSEQ multiplex PCR, while the TCRdb copy is restricted to in-frame clones and leaves out a portion. The sample holds about 150,000 clones, around four fifths seen once. Sequencing was performed on peripheral blood. The receptor source for this set is a woman aged 40 to 50 with active or convalescent COVID-19. The CDR3 runs from the conserved cysteine through the conserved F or W. Fields, in order: clone size, V gene, J gene, D gene, CDR3 DNA, CDR3 protein. The D gene is left open where the match is weak. For some rows the clone size is stated as once, few or many, or as a class when expanded; others skip it.

clone_size: NA
v_call: TRBV3-1/TRBV3-2
j_call: TRBJ2-5
d_call: TRBD2
cdr3_nt: TGTGCCAGCAGCCAAGACCCTAGCGGGAGGGTGTACTTC
cdr3_aa: CASSQDPSGRVYF

clone_size: NA
v_call: TRBV10-2
j_call: TRBJ2-6
d_call: NA
cdr3_nt: TGCGCCAGCAGTGTCGGGTTTAGCTCTGGGGCCAACGTCCTGACTTTC
cdr3_aa: CASSVGFSSGANVLTF

clone_size: NA
v_call: TRBV4-1
j_call: TRBJ2-7
d_call: TRBD2
cdr3_nt: TGCGCCAGCAGCTCCTCCGGGACTAGCGGGGGGAACTACTACGAGCAGTACTTC
cdr3_aa: CASSSSGTSGGNYYEQYF

clone_size: NA
v_call: TRBV19
j_call: TRBJ1-5
d_call: TRBD1
cdr3_nt: TGTGCCAGTAGTGTGCCCCGGGACAGGATCGTCTATAGCAATCAGCCCCAGCATTTT
cdr3_aa: CASSVPRDRIVYSNQPQHF

clone_size: NA
v_call: TRBV7-9
j_call: TRBJ2-7
d_call: NA
cdr3_nt: TGTGCCAGCAGCTTAACGGGGGGCGCCTCCGAGCAGTACTTC
cdr3_aa: CASSLTGGASEQYF

clone_size: NA
v_call: TRBV11-2
j_call: TRBJ2-1
d_call: TRBD2
cdr3_nt: TGTGCCAGCAGTGGCGGGAGGGCCTTCGATGAGCAGTTCTTC
cdr3_aa: CASSGGRAFDEQFF

clone_size: NA
v_call: TRBV18
j_call: TRBJ2-1
d_call: TRBD1
cdr3_nt: TGTGCCAGCTCACCCGACAGGGGGGCTGAGCAGTTCTTC
cdr3_aa: CASSPDRGAEQFF

clone_size: NA
v_call: TRBV29-1
j_call: TRBJ1-3
d_call: NA
cdr3_nt: TGCAGCGTTGGGGGGCAGTCCTCTGGAAACACCATATATTTT
cdr3_aa: CSVGGQSSGNTIYF

clone_size: NA
v_call: TRBV5-5
j_call: TRBJ2-5
d_call: NA
cdr3_nt: TGTGCCAGCAGCTCCTCGACTTTGTATGGACAAGAGACCCAGTACTTC
cdr3_aa: CASSSSTLYGQETQYF

clone_size: NA
v_call: TRBV28
j_call: TRBJ1-2
d_call: TRBD1
cdr3_nt: TGTGCCAGCAGTTTACACCCACGGGGACAGGGGTACGGCTACACCTTC
cdr3_aa: CASSLHPRGQGYGYTF

clone_size: NA
v_call: TRBV5-4
j_call: TRBJ1-2
d_call: NA
cdr3_nt: TGTGCCAGCAGCCCCACCCTGACAGCCTGGGATGGCTACACCTTC
cdr3_aa: CASSPTLTAWDGYTF

clone_size: NA
v_call: TRBV3-1/TRBV3-2
j_call: TRBJ1-5
d_call: TRBD1
cdr3_nt: TGTGCCAGCAGCCAAACAGGGGGCGGCAATCAGCCCCAGCATTTT
cdr3_aa: CASSQTGGGNQPQHF

clone_size: NA
v_call: TRBV2
j_call: TRBJ1-1
d_call: TRBD1
cdr3_nt: TGTGCCAGCGCACGAACAGGGGACACTGAAGCTTTCTTT
cdr3_aa: CASARTGDTEAFF

clone_size: once
v_call: TRBV29-1
j_call: TRBJ2-6
d_call: NA
cdr3_nt: TGCAGCGTTACGGGAGGGGCCAACGTCCTGACTTTC
cdr3_aa: CSVTGGANVLTF

clone_size: NA
v_call: TRBV5-6
j_call: TRBJ2-7
d_call: NA
cdr3_nt: TGTGCCAGCAGTCGAGTAATCAGGGGCTACGAGCAGTACTTC
cdr3_aa: CASSRVIRGYEQYF

clone_size: NA
v_call: TRBV7-9
j_call: TRBJ1-2
d_call: TRBD1
cdr3_nt: TGTGCCAGCAGCCACACAGGGGGGGTAGACTATGGCTACACCTTC
cdr3_aa: CASSHTGGVDYGYTF

clone_size: NA
v_call: TRBV20-1
j_call: TRBJ2-1
d_call: TRBD1
cdr3_nt: TGCAGTGCTAGTGAAGGGACAGCAGTCTACAATGAGCAGTTCTTC
cdr3_aa: CSASEGTAVYNEQFF

clone_size: few
v_call: TRBV28
j_call: TRBJ1-1
d_call: NA
cdr3_nt: TGTGCCAGCAGTTTATACAGGCAGGGTAACATGACCACTGAAGCTTTCTTT
cdr3_aa: CASSLYRQGNMTTEAFF

clone_size: NA
v_call: TRBV7-2
j_call: TRBJ2-3
d_call: TRBD2
cdr3_nt: TGTGCCAGCACCTTAGGGAGCCCTAGGTGGCTAGCGGACACAGATACGCAGTATTTT
cdr3_aa: CASTLGSPRWLADTDTQYF

clone_size: NA
v_call: TRBV6-6
j_call: TRBJ1-4
d_call: TRBD1
cdr3_nt: TGTGCCAGCAGTACCGGGACAGAAAATGAAAAACTGTTTTTT
cdr3_aa: CASSTGTENEKLFF

clone_size: NA
v_call: TRBV3-1/TRBV3-2
j_call: TRBJ2-7
d_call: TRBD1
cdr3_nt: TGTGCCAGCAGCCAAGGCAACATGACAGGGTTCCCCTACGAGCAGTACTTC
cdr3_aa: CASSQGNMTGFPYEQYF

clone_size: NA
v_call: TRBV10-3
j_call: TRBJ2-5
d_call: TRBD1
cdr3_nt: TGTGCCATCAGTGAGTCGAAGTCCATGGACAGGGCCTCAACCCAGTACTTC
cdr3_aa: CAISESKSMDRASTQYF

clone_size: NA
v_call: TRBV6-5
j_call: TRBJ1-2
d_call: NA
cdr3_nt: TGTGCCAGCAGCTCCCCTGAGAGGGAGAGTGGCTACACCTTC
cdr3_aa: CASSSPERESGYTF

clone_size: NA
v_call: TRBV7-9
j_call: TRBJ2-1
d_call: NA
cdr3_nt: TGTGCCAGCAGCCCCCTGGTCGGGAGCTCCTACAATGAGCAGTTCTTC
cdr3_aa: CASSPLVGSSYNEQFF

clone_size: NA
v_call: TRBV4-1
j_call: TRBJ1-3
d_call: TRBD1
cdr3_nt: TGCGCCAGCAGCCAAGGGGAGGGGACAGGGATCTCTGGAAACACCATATATTTT
cdr3_aa: CASSQGEGTGISGNTIYF

clone_size: NA
v_call: TRBV27
j_call: TRBJ2-3
d_call: NA
cdr3_nt: TGTGCCAGCAGTCTAGGGGAGGCGCCAGATACGCAGTATTTT
cdr3_aa: CASSLGEAPDTQYF

clone_size: NA
v_call: TRBV2
j_call: TRBJ1-5
d_call: TRBD1
cdr3_nt: TGTGCCAGCAGTGGGGACAGTGGGACTGGTCAGCCCCAGCATTTT
cdr3_aa: CASSGDSGTGQPQHF

clone_size: NA
v_call: TRBV9
j_call: TRBJ2-1
d_call: NA
cdr3_nt: TGTGCCAGCAGCGTAGCAGGGGGGAACTACAATGAGCAGTTCTTC
cdr3_aa: CASSVAGGNYNEQFF

clone_size: once
v_call: TRBV28
j_call: TRBJ1-2
d_call: NA
cdr3_nt: TGTGCCAGCAGTTTCGGAGGCAAACGACCCCTCTATGGCTACACCTTC
cdr3_aa: CASSFGGKRPLYGYTF

clone_size: NA
v_call: TRBV5-1
j_call: TRBJ1-1
d_call: NA
cdr3_nt: TGCGCCAGCAGCTCTGAGGACTCGGGCCTGGAATCTTTCTTT
cdr3_aa: CASSSEDSGLESFF

clone_size: once
v_call: TRBV4-3
j_call: TRBJ1-2
d_call: NA
cdr3_nt: TGCGCCAGCAGCCAAGAGGGGCAGGGAGGCGGCTACACCTTC
cdr3_aa: CASSQEGQGGGYTF

clone_size: NA
v_call: TRBV5-4
j_call: TRBJ2-5
d_call: NA
cdr3_nt: TGTGCCAGCAGCTTGGGGGGGGAGTTGGCCCTGACGACCCAGTACTTC
cdr3_aa: CASSLGGELALTTQYF

clone_size: NA
v_call: TRBV6-2/TRBV6-3
j_call: TRBJ2-1
d_call: TRBD2
cdr3_nt: TGTGCCAGCAGTCCCGTAAGCGGGAGGGCCGGGAATGAGCAGTTCTTC
cdr3_aa: CASSPVSGRAGNEQFF

clone_size: NA
v_call: TRBV5-1
j_call: TRBJ2-7
d_call: TRBD1
cdr3_nt: TGCGCCAGCAGCCACAAACAGGGGGCGAGGAACGAGCAGTACTTC
cdr3_aa: CASSHKQGARNEQYF

clone_size: NA
v_call: TRBV10-3
j_call: TRBJ1-2
d_call: TRBD1
cdr3_nt: TGTGCCATCACCACGACAGGGGTCGGTGGCTACACCTTC
cdr3_aa: CAITTTGVGGYTF

clone_size: few
v_call: TRBV28
j_call: TRBJ2-7
d_call: NA
cdr3_nt: TGTGCCAGCAGTCCACCGGGACTTTCCTACGAGCAGTACTTC
cdr3_aa: CASSPPGLSYEQYF

clone_size: once
v_call: TRBV6-5
j_call: TRBJ1-6
d_call: NA
cdr3_nt: TGTGCCAGCAAGGAGCGCCACCGGTCACCCCTCCACTTT
cdr3_aa: CASKERHRSPLHF

clone_size: NA
v_call: TRBV5-8
j_call: TRBJ2-5
d_call: TRBD1
cdr3_nt: TGTGCCAGCAGCTTGGGAAGAAGGACAGGGCGGGAGACCCAGTACTTC
cdr3_aa: CASSLGRRTGRETQYF

clone_size: NA
v_call: TRBV6-5
j_call: TRBJ2-1
d_call: NA
cdr3_nt: TGTGCCAGCAGTTACTGGGCCGGGGATGAGCAGTTCTTC
cdr3_aa: CASSYWAGDEQFF

clone_size: NA
v_call: TRBV7-2
j_call: TRBJ1-2
d_call: NA
cdr3_nt: TGTGCCAGCACTCTTGACAGAACCTATGGCTACACCTTC
cdr3_aa: CASTLDRTYGYTF

clone_size: NA
v_call: TRBV5-1
j_call: TRBJ2-1
d_call: NA
cdr3_nt: TGCGCCAGCAGCTCCGCCCGGGATGAGCAGTTCTTC
cdr3_aa: CASSSARDEQFF

clone_size: NA
v_call: TRBV1
j_call: TRBJ2-3
d_call: NA
cdr3_nt: TGCACCAGCAGCCCTCAAGCGGGGAGATCCACAGATACGCAGTATTTT
cdr3_aa: CTSSPQAGRSTDTQYF

clone_size: NA
v_call: TRBV4-2
j_call: TRBJ1-2
d_call: TRBD1
cdr3_nt: TGTGCCAGCAGCCAAGATGACAGGGGAAGAGATGGCTACACCTTC
cdr3_aa: CASSQDDRGRDGYTF

clone_size: NA
v_call: TRBV2
j_call: TRBJ1-2
d_call: NA
cdr3_nt: TGTGCCAGCAGTGGGGGTACAGGGAACTATGGCTACACCTTC
cdr3_aa: CASSGGTGNYGYTF

clone_size: NA
v_call: TRBV27
j_call: TRBJ2-1
d_call: NA
cdr3_nt: TGTGCCAGCATGTTGTGGATGGAAGCGTACAATGAGCAGTTCTTC
cdr3_aa: CASMLWMEAYNEQFF

clone_size: NA
v_call: TRBV18
j_call: TRBJ1-1
d_call: NA
cdr3_nt: TGTGCCAGCTCTAGACTAAAGCAGGACACTGAAGCTTTCTTT
cdr3_aa: CASSRLKQDTEAFF